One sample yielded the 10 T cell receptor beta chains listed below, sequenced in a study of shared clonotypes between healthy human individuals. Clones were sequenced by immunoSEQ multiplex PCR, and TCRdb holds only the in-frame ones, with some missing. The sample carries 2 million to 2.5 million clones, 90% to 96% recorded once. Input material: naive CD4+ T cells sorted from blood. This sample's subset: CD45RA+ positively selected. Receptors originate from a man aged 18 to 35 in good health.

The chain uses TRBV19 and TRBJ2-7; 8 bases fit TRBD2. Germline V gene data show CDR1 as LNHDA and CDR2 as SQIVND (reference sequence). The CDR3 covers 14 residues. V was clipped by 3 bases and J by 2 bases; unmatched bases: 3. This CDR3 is CASSMRGDPYEQYF. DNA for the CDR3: TGTGCCAGTAGTATGCGGGGGGACCCCTACGAGCAGTACTTC. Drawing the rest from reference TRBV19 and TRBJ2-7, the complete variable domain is DGGITQSPKYLFRKEGQNVTLSCEQNLNHDAMYWYRQDPGQGLRLIYYSQIVNDFQKGDIAEGYSVSREKKESFPLTVTSAQKNPTAFYLCASSMRGDPYEQYFGPGTRLTVT.

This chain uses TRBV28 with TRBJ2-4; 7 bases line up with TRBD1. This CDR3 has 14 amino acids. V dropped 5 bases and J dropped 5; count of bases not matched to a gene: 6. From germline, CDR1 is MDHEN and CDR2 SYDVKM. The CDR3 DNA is TGTGCCAGCAGTCCCCCGAGGGGGCAAAACATTCAGTACTTC. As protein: CASSPPRGQNIQYF.

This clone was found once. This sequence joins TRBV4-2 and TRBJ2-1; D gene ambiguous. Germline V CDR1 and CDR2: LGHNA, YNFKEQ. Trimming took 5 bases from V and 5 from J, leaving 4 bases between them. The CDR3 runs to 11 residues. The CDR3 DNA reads TGTGCCAGCAGCTCTAACAATGAGCAGTTCTTC. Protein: CASSSNNEQFF.

The CDR3 protein is CASSLMGQGRGSPLHF. The DNA for the CDR3 is TGTGCCAGCAGCCTCATGGGACAGGGGAGGGGTTCACCCCTCCACTTT. The chain carries TRBV14 and TRBJ1-6; 10 nucleotides align to TRBD1. The germline CDR1 and CDR2 sequences are SGHDN and FVKESK. The CDR3 contains 16 residues. The V gene end was trimmed by 4 bases and the J gene end by 9 bases; junction bases not matched to a gene: 9.

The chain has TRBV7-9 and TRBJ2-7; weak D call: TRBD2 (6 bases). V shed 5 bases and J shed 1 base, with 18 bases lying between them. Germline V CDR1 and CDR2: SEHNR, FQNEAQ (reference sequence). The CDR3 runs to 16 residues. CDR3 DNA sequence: TGTGCCAGCAGCCCCGCAGGGTGGGGGGAATCCTACGAGCAGTACTTC. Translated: CASSPAGWGESYEQYF.

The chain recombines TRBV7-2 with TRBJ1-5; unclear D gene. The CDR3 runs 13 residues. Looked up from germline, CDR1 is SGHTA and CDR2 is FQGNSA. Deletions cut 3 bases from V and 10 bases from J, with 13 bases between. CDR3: CASSLDQSLPQHF. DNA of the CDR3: TGTGCCAGCAGCTTGGACCAATCTCTCCCCCAGCATTTT.

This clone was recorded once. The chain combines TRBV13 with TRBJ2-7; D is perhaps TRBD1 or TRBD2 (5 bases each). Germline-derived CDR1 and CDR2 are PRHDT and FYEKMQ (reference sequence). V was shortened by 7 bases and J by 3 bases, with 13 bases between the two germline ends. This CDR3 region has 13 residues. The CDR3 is CASTTGRNYEQYF. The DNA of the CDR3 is TGTGCCAGCACTACGGGACGGAACTACGAGCAGTACTTC.

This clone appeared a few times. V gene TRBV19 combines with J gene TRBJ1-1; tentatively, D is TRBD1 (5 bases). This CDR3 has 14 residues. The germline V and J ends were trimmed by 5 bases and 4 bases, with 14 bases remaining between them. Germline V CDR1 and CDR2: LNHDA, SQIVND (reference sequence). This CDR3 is CASSAWRGGTEAFF. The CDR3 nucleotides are TGTGCCAGTAGTGCCTGGCGGGGGGGCACTGAAGCTTTCTTT.

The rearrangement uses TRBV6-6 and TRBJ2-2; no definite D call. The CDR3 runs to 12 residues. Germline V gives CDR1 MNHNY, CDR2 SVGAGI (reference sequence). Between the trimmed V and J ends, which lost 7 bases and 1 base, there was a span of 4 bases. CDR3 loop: CASKENTGELFF. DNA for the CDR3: TGTGCCAGCAAGGAGAACACCGGGGAGCTGTTTTTT.

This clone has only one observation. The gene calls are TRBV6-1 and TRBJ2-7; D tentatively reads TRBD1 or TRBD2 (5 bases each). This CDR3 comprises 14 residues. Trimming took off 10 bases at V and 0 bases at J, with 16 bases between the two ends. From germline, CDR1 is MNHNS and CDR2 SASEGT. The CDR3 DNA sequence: TGTGCCATCCTTCAGGGACCCTACTCCTACGAGCAGTACTTC. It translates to CAILQGPYSYEQYF.